Presented here are 18 T cell receptor beta chains from one specimen sequenced in a study of a mutant IDH1 vaccine in newly diagnosed glioma (dated by TCRdb to about 2021). The time point tag for this specimen amounts to: week 35, safety follow-up. Every vaccine dose consisted of 300 ug of a 20-mer mutant IDH1 peptide in Montanide, administered subcutaneously together with topical imiquimod. The library was produced with the immunoSEQ multiplex PCR assay. Here the immuneACCESS table is served through TCRdb, limited to in-frame sequences with V and J called. Missing clones are a known gap in these copies; in checked studies unresolved V genes cover under half, and the rest lacks a known reason. The sample records over 35,000 clones, around 83% of which are singletons. Approximately 5.5% of the sample belongs to the ten largest clones. These receptors are not linked to any known antigen. Source: PBMCs, taken from a glioma patient whose treatment included an IDH1 peptide vaccine. These receptors were obtained from a woman aged 45-60 years with glioma.

The chain recombines TRBV6-5 with TRBJ1-6, with D possibly matching TRBD1 (5 bases). CDR1 and CDR2 from the germline V gene are MNHEY and SVGAGI. V dropped 2 bases and J dropped 7 bases, with 12 bases sitting between them. The CDR3 spans 15 residues. CDR3 protein: CASSYRGRRNSPLHF. The CDR3 coding sequence is TGTGCCAGCAGTTACAGGGGAAGGCGCAATTCACCCCTCCACTTT.

This clone was detected once. J is TRBJ2-7 and V is TRBV2; D gene uncertain. CDR3 length: 12 residues. Trimming removed 7 bases from V and 1 base from J, with 8 bases in between. Germline V gives CDR1 SNHLY, CDR2 FYNNEI. This CDR3 reads CASTAGSYEQYF. As DNA, the CDR3 is TGTGCCAGCACGGCCGGGTCCTACGAGCAGTACTTC.

The chain carries TRBV5-4 and TRBJ1-2; 7 bases are shared with TRBD1. CDR1 is SGHNT and CDR2 is YYREEE in the germline V gene (reference sequence). With V trimmed by 4 bases and J by 4 bases, 7 bases remained unmatched. This CDR3 is built from 14 residues. The CDR3 DNA is TGTGCCAGCAGCGTACGACAGGGCCTCTATGGCTACACCTTC. Amino acids: CASSVRQGLYGYTF.

This sequence joins TRBV2 and TRBJ1-2; D is ambiguous. V gave up 6 bases and J gave up 0 bases, with 20 bases separating them. The length of the CDR3 is 17 residues. Looked up from germline, CDR1 is SNHLY and CDR2 is FYNNEI. In nucleotides, the CDR3 is TGTGCCAGCAGCTCCCTAGCCGACGGTCAAGCTAACTATGGCTACACCTTC. This gives the protein CASSSLADGQANYGYTF.

This chain links TRBV10-3 with TRBJ1-1, with D maybe TRBD1 (5 bases). Trimming took off 4 bases at V and 3 bases at J, with 12 bases between the two ends. Germline V gene lookup returns CDR1 ENHRY and CDR2 SYGVKD. This CDR3 contains 14 residues. CDR3 nucleotides: TGTGCCATCAGTGCCCGAGGGGTTGACACTGAAGCTTTCTTT. Protein sequence: CAISARGVDTEAFF.

This sequence joins TRBV6-5 and TRBJ1-5, with D unclear. The germline V gene encodes CDR1 MNHEY and CDR2 SVGAGI. The CDR3 is 15 residues long. V lost 4 bases and J lost 2, with 12 bases in between. CDR3 bases: TGTGCCAGCAGTTTGGAGAACAGCCGCAATCAGCCCCAGCATTTT. Translated, it gives CASSLENSRNQPQHF.

The J gene is TRBJ2-1, the V gene TRBV19; 10 bases fit TRBD2. This CDR3 is 15 amino acids long. Germline V gives CDR1 LNHDA, CDR2 SQIVND (reference sequence). With 6 bases clipped from V and 8 bases from J, the junction kept 10 bases outside the gene matches. Here the CDR3 DNA reads TGTGCCAGTAGCCCAATTAGCGGGGGGTCGGATGAGCAGTTCTTC. Translating gives CASSPISGGSDEQFF.

The chain employs TRBV30 and TRBJ1-5; TRBD1 might be the D (6 bases). The CDR3 runs to 12 residues. V lost 3 bases, J lost 11 bases, and 14 bases lay in between. Germline V gene sequence: CDR1 GTSNPN, CDR2 SVGIG (reference sequence). The CDR3 reads CAWSLDRHSQHF. The CDR3 bases are TGTGCCTGGAGCCTTGACAGGCACTCCCAGCATTTT.

The chain recombines TRBV30 with TRBJ1-5, with a possible D match to TRBD1 (6 bases). Germline CDR1 and CDR2: GTSNPN and SVGIG (reference sequence). The CDR3 is made up of 13 amino acids. V was shortened by 5 bases and J by 4 bases, with 12 bases between the two germline ends. The CDR3 DNA is TGTGCCTGGGGGGGAGGGGGGAATCAGCCCCAGCATTTT. Translating gives CAWGGGGNQPQHF.

This clone was recorded only once. This sequence joins TRBV9 and TRBJ1-4, with D possibly TRBD1 on 5 matching bases. The germline V and J ends were trimmed by 1 base and 7 bases, with 11 bases remaining between them. The CDR3 spans 14 residues. CDR1 and CDR2 (germline): SGDLS, YYNGEE. The DNA for the CDR3 is TGTGCCAGCAGCGTAAGGTCCGGGGGTGAAAAACTGTTTTTT. Its protein product is CASSVRSGGEKLFF.

The V gene is TRBV5-1, the J gene TRBJ1-6; D remains ambiguous. The CDR3 is 14 residues long. V lost 0 bases to trimming and J lost 10 bases, with 11 bases between them. Germline V CDR1 and CDR2: SGHRS, YFSETQ. The CDR3 DNA reads as TGCGCCAGCAGCTTGGAGGTATATGGCTCACCCCTCCACTTT. Translation: CASSLEVYGSPLHF.

This chain links TRBV19 with TRBJ2-1; 8 bases line up with TRBD1. The V gene's germline CDR1 is LNHDA and CDR2 SQIVND (reference sequence). The CDR3 is 13 residues long. Trimming took 8 bases from V and 9 from J; bases not matched to a gene: 9. CDR3 bases: TGTGCCAGTGGTCAGGGGGCCTTGGGTGAGCAGTTCTTC. It yields the protein CASGQGALGEQFF. Together with reference TRBV19 and TRBJ2-1, the CDR3 gives the full variable domain: DGGITQSPKYLFRKEGQNVTLSCEQNLNHDAMYWYRQDPGQGLRLIYYSQIVNDFQKGDIAEGYSVSREKKESFPLTVTSAQKNPTAFYLCASGQGALGEQFFGPGTRLTVL.

The V call is TRBV29-1, the J call TRBJ2-1; 8 nucleotides agree with TRBD1. CDR1 and CDR2 (germline): SQVTM, ANQGSEA. V dropped 3 bases and J dropped 2; count of bases not matched to a gene: 12. The CDR3 loop spans 17 amino acids. The CDR3 DNA reads TGCAGCGTTGAGGGCGTGTGGGAACAGGGGGCCTACAATGAGCAGTTCTTC. Residues: CSVEGVWEQGAYNEQFF.

The V gene is TRBV7-9, the J gene TRBJ2-7; perhaps TRBD1 as D (5 bases). CDR3 length: 16 amino acids. CDR1 is SEHNR and CDR2 is FQNEAQ in the germline V gene (reference sequence). Trimming removed 5 bases at V and 4 bases at J, with 21 bases between. Written as DNA, the CDR3 is TGTGCCAGCAGCCCCCCGACAGCATATCATGGATACGAGCAGTACTTC. Its protein is CASSPPTAYHGYEQYF.

Turning to this clone: Its ends do not fully match the called genes, so a read error is possible. CDR3 sequence reads: CASSQGAGDSYQPQHF. The CDR3 DNA sequence: TGCGCCAGCAGCCAAGGAGCGGGCGATAGCTATCAGCCCCAGCATTTT. This rearrangement joins TRBV4-3 to TRBJ1-5; D is ambiguous. This CDR3 has 16 residues. Looked up from germline, CDR1 is LGHNA and CDR2 is YSLEER.

This chain uses TRBV7-8 with TRBJ2-1; maybe TRBD2 (5 bases). CDR3 size: 14 residues. V lost 5 bases to trimming and J lost 10 bases, with 18 bases between them. Germline V gene data show CDR1 as SGHVS and CDR2 as FQNEAQ. DNA for the CDR3: TGTGCCAGCAGCGATAATGAAGATGGAGGAGAGCAGTTCTTC. Translating it yields CASSDNEDGGEQFF.

The J gene is TRBJ2-1, the V gene TRBV19; TRBD1 agrees at 8 bases. The V and J ends lost 1 base and 2 bases, in that order; junction bases with no gene match: 1. CDR3 length equals 15 residues. Germline V gene data show CDR1 as LNHDA and CDR2 as SQIVND (reference sequence). Here the CDR3 DNA reads TGTGCCAGTAGTATAGGCAGGGGGCCCTACAATGAGCAGTTCTTC. This sequence encodes CASSIGRGPYNEQFF.

The V call is TRBV9, the J call TRBJ1-5; D unclear. Trimming took off 3 bases at V and 9 bases at J, with 13 bases between the two ends. This CDR3 region has 13 residues. The germline V gene encodes CDR1 SGDLS and CDR2 YYNGEE. The CDR3 reads CASSALLSGPQHF. DNA of the CDR3: TGTGCCAGCAGCGCACTCCTTAGCGGGCCCCAGCATTTT. The full variable domain, completed using reference TRBV9 and TRBJ1-5, is DSGVTQTPKHLITATGQRVTLRCSPRSGDLSVYWYQQSLDQGLQFLIQYYNGEERAKGNILERFSAQQFPDLHSELNLSSLELGDSALYFCASSALLSGPQHFGDGTRLSIL.